Sample share makes the clone carrying this T cell receptor (beta chain) medium-sized. The antigen is not known. In germline, CDR1 is MGHRA, CDR2 YSYEKL. V trimming: 7 bases; J trimming: 6 bases; junction bases outside the gene matches: 6. The CDR3 consists of 14 residues. Full-length variable regions came from constant-region reverse primers plus semi-nested Nested Universal Primer A PCR. TCRdb re-derived calls from the 5' RACE reads in MiXCR, one entry per CDR3 protein. The data show some 62,000 distinct CDR3 sequences, 22% seen once. Points from the study as a whole: Tumor memory CD4+ T cell TCR gene usage clustered with blood and lymph node memory CD4+ cells and lymph node naive CD4+ cells. Tumor-infiltrating Treg TCR alpha and beta sequences overlapped most with tumor naive CD4+ T cells, then blood naive.

The origin of this receptor is a female donor with breast cancer. The V call is TRBV4-1, the J call TRBJ2-1; TRBD1 aligns across 10 bases. The material sequenced was memory CD4+ T cells sorted from a lymph node. This sample's subset: memory CD4+ T cells, CD4+CD45RO+CD25-. In nucleotides, the CDR3 is TGCGCCAGCAAGGACAGGGGGAACGGCAATGAGCAGTTCTTC. This sequence encodes CASKDRGNGNEQFF.